One and the same sample provided the 8 T cell receptor beta chains below, sequenced in a study of T cells after yellow fever vaccination. Each CDR3 protein gets one entry after TCRdb re-called the 5' RACE reads with MiXCR. The repertoire holds about 300,000 distinct CDR3 sequences, 7.5% to 9.5% seen once, with approximately 3.5% in the top ten. The sample was CD4+ T cells sorted from PBMCs, taken 5 days after the yellow fever booster vaccination. Receptors were obtained from a man aged 18 to 30 who received the YFV17D yellow fever vaccine.

V usage is TRBV20-1 and J usage is TRBJ1-6, with 7 bases matching TRBD1. The V gene's germline CDR1 is DFQATT and CDR2 SNEGSKA (reference sequence). CDR3 length: 14 amino acids. V dropped 6 bases and J dropped 7; count of bases not matched to a gene: 9. The CDR3 loop is CSATDRKANSPLHF. Here the CDR3 DNA reads TGCAGTGCCACGGACAGGAAAGCGAATTCACCCCTCCACTTT.

The gene calls are TRBV14 and TRBJ2-6; the D is unclear. In germline, CDR1 is SGHDN, CDR2 FVKESK. Between the trimmed V and J ends, which lost 0 bases and 1 base, there was a span of 7 bases. The CDR3 is 16 amino acids. The DNA for the CDR3 is TGTGCCAGCAGCCAAGATTTATGGTCTGGGGCCAACGTCCTGACTTTC. Translated: CASSQDLWSGANVLTF.

J is TRBJ2-1 and V is TRBV3-1; possible D gene TRBD2, 6 bases. V lost 4 bases, J lost 3 bases, and 16 bases lay in between. The germline V gene encodes CDR1 LGHDT and CDR2 YNNKEL (reference sequence). CDR3 length equals 16 residues. The CDR3 bases are TGTGCCAGCAGCCCACCCCGGGGTAGCGGCTACAATGAGCAGTTCTTC. Encoded protein: CASSPPRGSGYNEQFF.

This rearrangement joins TRBV6-6 to TRBJ1-1; tentative D call: TRBD1 (6 bases). CDR1 and CDR2 from the germline V gene are MNHNY and SVGAGI (reference sequence). V gave up 2 bases and J gave up 2 bases, with 9 bases separating them. The CDR3 is 14 amino acids. CDR3: CASSYLTGNTEAFF. The CDR3 bases are TGTGCCAGCAGTTACCTGACAGGTAACACTGAAGCTTTCTTT.

This clonotype has a count of ten or more. The rearrangement links TRBV12-3 or TRBV12-4 to TRBJ2-1; D is perhaps TRBD1 (6 bases). The CDR3 runs to 13 residues. V was trimmed by 3 bases and J by 6 bases, leaving 9 bases between them. CDR3 coding DNA: TGTGCCAGCAGTTTGGCAGGGGTCAATGAGCAGTTCTTC. It encodes CASSLAGVNEQFF.

The chain is built from TRBV18 and TRBJ2-4; 7 positions match TRBD2. Germline loops: CDR1 KGHSH, CDR2 LQKENI. The CDR3 contains 15 residues. V trimming: 3 bases; J trimming: 12 bases; junction bases outside the gene matches: 14. The CDR3 DNA follows: TGTGCCAGCTCACCTTTCGAGCGGGGTATCCTCAATCAGTACTTC. Translating it yields CASSPFERGILNQYF.

This clonotype was found many times. The J gene is TRBJ2-5, the V gene TRBV21-1; the table gives TRBD1 as D, unverified against the DNA. TRBV21-1 is listed as a pseudogene. The CDR3 is made up of 15 amino acids. CDR3: CASSNDTGRGETQYF. CDR3 sequence (DNA): TGTGCCAGCAGCAACGATACAGGAAGGGGAGAGACCCAGTACTTC.

The chain links TRBV4-1 to TRBJ1-6; no definite D call. V was shortened by 1 base and J by 7 bases, with 5 bases between the two germline ends. The CDR3 is 13 amino acids. CDR1 and CDR2 from the germline V gene are MGHRA and YSYEKL. The CDR3 region has the DNA TGCGCCAGCAGCCAAGCCAGGAATTCACCCCTCCACTTT. Residues: CASSQARNSPLHF.